Reported below is one TCR beta chain. The sample is drawn from a study of technical replicates of blood from a few donors. TCRdb keeps only in-frame clones here, not all; method: immunoSEQ multiplex PCR. Among 60,000 to 85,000 clones, around 90% were seen once, and the ten largest hold about 0.4%. Trimming left V 4 bases short and J 3 bases short, with 8 bases between. The CDR3 loop spans 13 amino acids. The germline V gene encodes CDR1 MRHNA and CDR2 SNTAGT. The V gene is TRBV6-4, the J gene TRBJ2-3, with D tentatively TRBD1 (6 bases). The source material was T cells isolated from PBMCs. The receptor was isolated from a human donor in good health. In DNA, the CDR3 is TGTGCCAGCAGTGGTCAGGGGACAGATACGCAGTATTTT. Amino acid sequence: CASSGQGTDTQYF.